Listed below are T cell receptor beta chains from one sample, sequenced in a study of blood T cell repertoires in COVID-19. Clones were read by immunoSEQ multiplex PCR, and TCRdb kept only the in-frame ones, dropping some. This table has just over 250,000 clones, roughly 80% appearing once. Sequenced input: PBMCs or T cells enriched from blood (not recorded which). The receptors were sampled from a man aged 25-45 years with acute COVID-19. Both conserved end residues are part of each CDR3. Fields, in order: V gene, J gene, clone size, CDR3 length, D gene, CDR3 protein, CDR3 DNA. A D gene is named only where the DNA matches it firmly. Size is omitted from some rows. Given values are once, few, many or a class for expanded clones.

>TRBV5-1|TRBJ2-2|.|14|.
CASSPVGATGELFF
TGTGCCAGCAGCCCCGTGGGGGCAACCGGGGAGCTGTTTTTT
>TRBV6-5|TRBJ1-1|.|14|.
CASSSVAGGTEAFF
TGTGCCAGCAGTTCGGTGGCGGGGGGCACTGAAGCTTTCTTT
>TRBV5-1|TRBJ2-5|.|15|TRBD1
CASSSSGTAQETQYF
TGCGCCAGCAGCTCAAGTGGGACAGCACAAGAGACCCAGTACTTC
>TRBV7-9|TRBJ2-2|.|15|.
CASSNGWSNTGELFF
TGTGCCAGCAGCAACGGGTGGTCCAACACCGGGGAGCTGTTTTTT
>TRBV19|TRBJ1-1|.|13|.
CASSMSQATEAFF
TGTGCCAGTAGTATGTCTCAGGCTACCGAAGCTTTCTTT
>TRBV14|TRBJ1-3|.|13|.
CASSARLGHTIYF
TGTGCCAGCAGCGCCCGACTTGGTCACACCATATATTTT
>TRBV9|TRBJ2-2|.|16|TRBD2
CASSVESGGAFGELFF
TGTGCCAGCAGCGTAGAGAGCGGGGGGGCATTCGGGGAGCTGTTTTTT
>TRBV18|TRBJ1-1|.|12|.
CASSPGQYEAFF
TGTGCCAGCTCACCAGGGCAATATGAAGCTTTCTTT
>TRBV4-3|TRBJ2-1|.|15|.
CASSQVSGAYNEQFF
TGCGCCAGCAGCCAAGTTTCGGGAGCCTACAATGAGCAGTTCTTC
>TRBV5-1|TRBJ2-6|.|15|.
CASSLLSRGANVLTF
TGTGCCAGCAGCTTGCTGTCGAGGGGGGCCAACGTCCTGACTTTC
>TRBV18|TRBJ2-5|.|15|TRBD2
CASSPGLAGGETQYF
TGTGCCAGCTCACCAGGACTAGCGGGGGGAGAGACCCAGTACTTC
>TRBV13|TRBJ1-5|few|14|.
CASSSYKSNQPQHF
TGTGCCAGCAGCTCTTATAAAAGCAATCAGCCCCAGCATTTT
>TRBV14|TRBJ1-1|.|15|TRBD1
CASSQVPGQGAEAFF
TGTGCCAGCAGCCAAGTTCCCGGACAGGGGGCTGAAGCTTTCTTT
>TRBV7-8|TRBJ1-5|once|14|TRBD1
CASSLGTGDQPQHF
TGTGCCAGCAGCTTAGGGACAGGGGACCAGCCCCAGCATTTT
>TRBV5-1|TRBJ2-3|.|16|TRBD2
CASSLTSGGVKDTQYF
TGCGCCAGCAGCTTGACTAGCGGGGGAGTAAAAGATACGCAGTATTTT
>TRBV18|TRBJ1-2|.|16|.
CASSPRTQGLDYGYTF
TGTGCCAGCTCACCGAGGACACAGGGTTTGGACTATGGCTACACCTTC
>TRBV5-4|TRBJ1-4|.|12|TRBD1
CASSVQGKELFF
TGTGCCAGCAGCGTACAGGGGAAGGAACTGTTTTTT
>TRBV7-9|TRBJ2-1|.|15|TRBD2
CASSSRTSGRNEQFF
TGTGCCAGCAGCTCAAGGACTAGCGGGAGGAATGAGCAGTTCTTC
>TRBV21-1|TRBJ2-5|.|14|.
CASSRVGEEETQYF
TGTGCCAGCTCCAGGGTAGGGGAGGAGGAGACCCAGTACTTC
>TRBV4-2|TRBJ2-3|.|15|.
CASSQDPNSGPTQYF
TGTGCCAGCAGCCAAGATCCCAACAGCGGCCCAACGCAGTATTTT
>TRBV10-3|TRBJ2-3|.|17|TRBD1
CAISEDRGLFATDTQYF
TGTGCCATCAGTGAGGACAGGGGGCTGTTTGCGACAGATACGCAGTATTTT
>TRBV5-4|TRBJ2-1|.|14|.
CASSLDFQVDEQFF
TGTGCCAGCAGCTTGGACTTCCAAGTCGATGAGCAGTTCTTC
>TRBV7-3|TRBJ1-1|.|15|TRBD1
CASSLRGQGRPEAFF
TGTGCCAGCAGCTTAAGGGGACAGGGGAGGCCTGAAGCTTTCTTT
>TRBV28|TRBJ1-6|once|15|.
CASSIPGHQNSPLHF
TGTGCCAGCAGTATCCCGGGACACCAAAATTCACCCCTCCACTTT
>TRBV5-1|TRBJ2-5|few|14|.
CASSLAGQQETQYF
TGTGCCAGCAGCTTGGCGGGACAGCAAGAGACCCAGTACTTC
>TRBV29-1|TRBJ1-4|.|13|.
CSVGRGRYEKLFF
TGCAGCGTTGGCAGGGGACGGTATGAAAAACTGTTTTTT
>TRBV3-1/TRBV3-2|TRBJ1-1|.|14|.
CASSQIKSNTEAFF
TGTGCCAGCAGCCAAATTAAATCCAACACTGAAGCTTTCTTT
>TRBV6-5|TRBJ1-2|.|14|TRBD1
CASSKLTGANGYTF
TGTGCCAGCAGTAAACTGACAGGGGCGAATGGCTACACCTTC
>TRBV19|TRBJ1-5|.|13|.
CASSREGNQPQHF
TGTGCCAGTAGCCGGGAAGGCAATCAGCCCCAGCATTTT
>TRBV19|TRBJ1-2|.|16|.
CASSMGPNRANYGYTF
TGTGCCAGTAGTATGGGGCCAAACCGAGCTAACTATGGCTACACCTTC
>TRBV27|TRBJ1-2|.|16|.
CASSLGLGGSNYGYTF
TGTGCCAGCAGTTTGGGGCTCGGGGGGAGTAACTATGGCTACACCTTC
>TRBV7-9|TRBJ2-6|.|20|TRBD1
CASTLTRDRGQWTGANVLTF
TGTGCCAGCACCCTAACTCGGGACAGGGGGCAATGGACTGGGGCCAACGTCCTGACTTTC
>TRBV7-2|TRBJ1-6|.|14|TRBD1
CASSLDRGPSPLHF
TGTGCCAGCAGCTTAGACAGGGGGCCTTCACCCCTCCACTTT
>TRBV4-1|TRBJ2-2|.|20|TRBD1
CASSQVSYGTGAMGTGELFF
TGCGCCAGCAGCCAAGTAAGCTACGGGACAGGGGCAATGGGCACCGGGGAGCTGTTTTTT
>TRBV24-1|TRBJ2-1|.|14|.
CATGQPGSYNEQFF
TGTGCCACAGGACAGCCCGGCTCCTACAATGAGCAGTTCTTC
>TRBV2|TRBJ2-1|.|17|TRBD2
CASSEGLAGALGNEQFF
TGTGCCAGCAGTGAGGGGTTAGCGGGGGCCCTAGGGAATGAGCAGTTCTTC
>TRBV9|TRBJ1-6|.|14|TRBD1
CASSSRQGPSPLHF
TGTGCCAGCAGCTCACGACAGGGCCCCTCACCCCTCCACTTT
>TRBV5-4|TRBJ1-6|.|15|.
CASSLAGIDNSPLHF
TGTGCCAGCAGCTTGGCAGGGATCGATAATTCACCCCTCCACTTT
>TRBV18|TRBJ2-2|.|15|.
CASSPTLFGGKELFF
TGTGCCAGCTCACCTACGCTGTTCGGGGGAAAGGAGCTGTTTTTT
>TRBV14|TRBJ1-5|few|13|.
CASSQGLTGAQHF
TGTGCCAGCAGCCAAGGTCTAACCGGGGCCCAGCATTTT
>TRBV28|TRBJ1-2|.|13|TRBD1
CASRSGQFYGYTF
TGTGCCAGCAGGTCGGGACAGTTCTATGGCTACACCTTC
>TRBV9|TRBJ2-3|.|21|TRBD2
CASSLALGGLAGGPGTDTQYF
TGTGCCAGCAGCCTCGCGCTCGGGGGACTAGCGGGAGGGCCTGGCACAGATACGCAGTATTTT
>TRBV5-1|TRBJ2-4|.|12|.
CASSLEGGPQYF
TGCGCCAGCAGCTTGGAAGGCGGGCCGCAGTACTTC
>TRBV9|TRBJ2-5|.|15|TRBD2
CASSVGRGGQETQYF
TGTGCCAGCAGCGTAGGGCGGGGGGGTCAAGAGACCCAGTACTTC
>TRBV5-1|TRBJ2-1|.|15|TRBD1
CASSLLGQGSNEQFF
TGTGCCAGCAGCTTGCTGGGACAGGGGAGTAATGAGCAGTTCTTC
>TRBV30|TRBJ1-6|once|14|.
CAWNGGIEASPLHF
TGTGCCTGGAACGGGGGAATCGAAGCTTCACCCCTCCACTTT
>TRBV7-2|TRBJ1-5|few|15|TRBD1
CASSPSGGSNQPQHF
TGTGCCAGCAGCCCGTCAGGGGGGAGCAATCAGCCCCAGCATTTT
>TRBV14|TRBJ2-5|.|12|.
CASSLPYETQYF
TGTGCCAGCAGCCTTCCGTATGAGACCCAGTACTTC
>TRBV2|TRBJ1-1|.|14|.
CASSKQGLNTEAFF
TGTGCCAGCAGTAAGCAGGGGCTGAACACTGAAGCTTTCTTT